This T cell receptor beta chain emerged from a study of blood T cell repertoires in COVID-19. The overall study: Samples taken during acute and convalescent COVID-19 were collected in the United States, Italy and Spain.

From germline, CDR1 is GTSNPN and CDR2 SVGIG (reference sequence). The V gene lost 2 bases and the J gene lost 5 bases, with 15 bases spanning the gap. This CDR3 comprises 14 residues. In the study's own analysis: Estimation of nucleated cell counts relied on the amplification of reference gene primers. The method was immunoSEQ multiplex PCR; TCRdb's version includes in-frame clones alone and lacks a portion of them. D and trimming were read from the DNA, whereas the V and J calls and clone size are those reported in that table. This repertoire shows approximately 140,000 clones, 80% to 90% found once; its top ten account for 35% to 45%. There are a few counts of this clone.

The receptor was isolated from a human donor in a cohort sampled during active COVID-19. Sequencing used peripheral blood. The V gene is TRBV30, the J gene TRBJ1-1; D may be TRBD1 (5 bases). The CDR3 DNA is TGTGCCTGGAGTCGGTTTGGGGGGGTTACTGAAGCTTTCTTT. It specifies CAWSRFGGVTEAFF.